This record covers a single T cell receptor beta chain. Antigen unknown. The PCR ran on 60 Vbeta and 13 Jbeta primers. TCRdb's table, derived via immunoSEQ multiplex PCR, lists solely in-frame clones and lacks some. The table lists about 120,000 clones, 81% of them singletons. The data derive from a study of cytomegalovirus exposure and HLA in healthy donors. CDR1 and CDR2 from the germline V gene are SNHLY and FYNNEI. Germline trimming cut 11 bases from V and 0 bases from J; bases unmatched to any gene: 5. There are 15 residues in the CDR3. Findings and limits, study-wide: Rarity held for most TCR sequences, but there were some public TCRs that occurred in many donors. For most subjects, TCR beta sequences were reported to predict HLA-A and HLA-B alleles with accuracy. One variant, a missense change in DCLRE1C, was linked in a later analysis to TCR beta V- and J-gene trimming.

The TCR originated in a woman between 35 and 50 years old in good health and CMV-seronegative. This chain links TRBV2 with TRBJ2-3, with TRBD2 identical over 13 bases. The sample was PBMCs. The CDR3 region has the DNA TGTGCCGGGGGGACTAGCGGGGCTAGCACAGATACGCAGTATTTT. It translates to CAGGTSGASTDTQYF.